This TCR beta chain was observed in a study of blood T cell repertoires in COVID-19. About the study: T cells, B-cell-depleted T cells, or PBMCs supplied cDNA or gDNA.

V shed 5 bases and J 7 bases; nucleotides not matched to a gene: 11. Germline V gene lookup returns CDR1 SGHAT and CDR2 FQNNGV. The CDR3 covers 15 residues. Profiled with immunoSEQ multiplex PCR; TCRdb holds only in-frame clones, not every one. The repertoire has 130,000 or so clones, roughly 90% of them found once; the top ten carry roughly 7.6%. The sequenced sample was peripheral blood. The origin of this receptor is a man aged 50 to 60 with acute or convalescent COVID-19. The chain links TRBV11-2 to TRBJ2-7; 10 bases fit TRBD2. The CDR3 DNA is TGTGCCAGCAGCAAAGGCCTAGCGGGAGTTGTAGAGCAGTACTTC. This sequence encodes CASSKGLAGVVEQYF.